These 7 T cell receptor beta chains came from one sample sequenced in a study of graft-versus-host responses after intestinal transplantation. Method: immunoSEQ multiplex PCR; TCRdb's copy keeps in-frame clones and lacks some. This table has 150,000 or so clones, approximately 91% appearing once. Antigen specificity for these receptors is unknown. The material was unstimulated CD4+ T cells sorted from spleen or lymph node cells, obtained before intestinal transplant. All receptors come from a human donor who received an intestinal transplant.

The J gene is TRBJ2-2, the V gene TRBV7-2; the D is unclear. Germline CDR1 and CDR2: SGHTA and FQGNSA. The V end was cut by 2 bases, the J end by 2 bases, with 12 bases between. The CDR3 runs to 16 residues. The CDR3 nucleotides read TGTGCCAGCAGCTTATTTGCGCCTCTTAACACCGGGGAGCTGTTTTTT. This translates into CASSLFAPLNTGELFF. Full variable domain (missing parts from reference TRBV7-2 and TRBJ2-2): GAGVSQSPSNKVTEKGKDVELRCDPISGHTALYWYRQSLGQGLEFLIYFQGNSAPDKSGLPSDRFSAERTGGSVSTLTIQRTQQEDSAVYLCASSLFAPLNTGELFFGEGSRLTVL.

The CDR3 sequence is CASSTQTGVVGQGYNEQFF. The CDR3 DNA sequence: TGTGCCAGCAGTACTCAGACAGGGGTTGTGGGGCAGGGGTACAATGAGCAGTTCTTC. The chain carries TRBV28 and TRBJ2-1; 8 nucleotides agree with TRBD1. The germline V gene has CDR1 MDHEN and CDR2 SYDVKM. Germline trimming cut 5 bases from V and 4 bases from J; bases unmatched to any gene: 19. The CDR3 consists of 19 residues.

The chain combines TRBV25-1 with TRBJ2-1; 8 positions match TRBD2. The CDR3 is made up of 16 amino acids. V shed 6 bases and J 10 bases; nucleotides not matched to a gene: 17. Germline CDR1 MGHDK, CDR2 SYGVNS. In DNA, the CDR3 is TGTGCCAGCAGCTTGACCGGGACTAGAGTGGCTCGAGAGCAGTTCTTC. This gives the protein CASSLTGTRVAREQFF.

The V and J genes are TRBV19 and TRBJ2-7; 8 nucleotides align to TRBD2. The CDR3 sequence is 16 residues long. With V trimmed by 2 bases and J by 1 base, 7 bases remained unmatched. Germline CDR1 and CDR2: LNHDA and SQIVND (reference sequence). The CDR3 reads CASSITGGRPSYEQYF. Here the CDR3 DNA reads TGTGCCAGTAGTATAACTGGCGGGAGGCCTTCCTACGAGCAGTACTTC.

The chain carries TRBV29-1 and TRBJ1-2, with D unclear. V dropped 1 base and J dropped 4 bases, with 10 bases sitting between them. Germline lookup yields CDR1 SQVTM and CDR2 ANQGSEA. This CDR3 comprises 13 residues. CDR3 coding DNA: TGCAGCGTTGAAGGTGCGGGCTCCTATGGCTACACCTTC. This sequence encodes CSVEGAGSYGYTF.

The rearrangement links TRBV7-9 to TRBJ1-5; D uncertain. The CDR3 is made up of 15 amino acids. Germline assignment: CDR1 SEHNR and CDR2 FQNEAQ (reference sequence). The V end was cut by 4 bases, the J end by 3 bases, with 13 bases between. CDR3 in DNA: TGTGCCAGCAGCTCTACAGTAGGGATCAATCAGCCCCAGCATTTT. It yields the protein CASSSTVGINQPQHF.

This chain joins TRBV9 and TRBJ2-3; D possibly corresponds to TRBD2 (5 bases). V was pared by 0 bases and J by 0 bases, with 17 bases between. The CDR3 has 18 residues. Germline CDR1 reads SGDLS; CDR2 reads YYNGEE. CDR3 amino acids: CASSVGPPGERSTDTQYF. The CDR3 nucleotides are TGTGCCAGCAGCGTAGGGCCCCCTGGGGAGCGGAGCACAGATACGCAGTATTTT.